This is a list of T cell receptor beta chains from one sample in a study of blood T cells in healthy people across ages. TCRdb processed the 5' RACE reads anew with MiXCR; each CDR3 protein has one entry. The sample holds about 1,500,000 distinct CDR3 sequences, 42% seen once. Material: blood. Receptor source: a woman aged 18-29 years in good health. The CDR3 runs from the conserved cysteine through the conserved F or W. D genes are given only for firm matches. Some rows mark clone size as missing; the rest say once, few, many or name a class of expanded clone.

size,D,V,J,DNA,CDR3
NA,TRBD2,TRBV15,TRBJ2-5,TGTGCCACCAGCAGAGATCTCGGGCTAGCGGGGTTAGAGACCCAGTACTTC,CATSRDLGLAGLETQYF
few,TRBD1,TRBV4-1,TRBJ2-7,TGCGCCAGCAGCCAGGCACCCCCGGGACAGGGAGTCTACGAGCAGTACTTC,CASSQAPPGQGVYEQYF
NA,TRBD1,TRBV28,TRBJ2-3,TGTGCCAGCCGCCTACAGGGGGCGAAAGATACGCAGTATTTT,CASRLQGAKDTQYF
few,TRBD2,TRBV29-1,TRBJ2-7,TGCAGCGTTACCGGGGGGGCCTACGAGCAGTACTTC,CSVTGGAYEQYF
NA,TRBD2,TRBV7-2,TRBJ2-3,TGTGCCAGCAGCTCTTTTAGCGGGAGGGATCCAGAGACGCAGTATTTT,CASSSFSGRDPETQYF
few,NA,TRBV18,TRBJ2-4,TGTGCCAGCTCACCACCGACCACTATAAAAAACATTCAGTACTTC,CASSPPTTIKNIQYF
NA,TRBD2,TRBV20-1,TRBJ2-7,TGCAGTGCTCATATTAGCGGGGGGTTCTACAATGAGCAGTACTTC,CSAHISGGFYNEQYF
NA,TRBD1,TRBV11-2,TRBJ2-5,TGTGCCAGCAGCTTATACGACAGGGGTCAAGAGACCCAGTACTTC,CASSLYDRGQETQYF
NA,NA,TRBV29-1,TRBJ2-7,TGCAGCGTTGAGGGATGGGCCTTTTCCGATGAGCAGTACTTC,CSVEGWAFSDEQYF
few,NA,TRBV2,TRBJ2-7,TGTGCCAGCAGCCCGTATGCGGGGCCCTCCTACGAGCAGTACTTC,CASSPYAGPSYEQYF
NA,NA,TRBV27,TRBJ1-2,TGTGCCAGCAGTCCTCACAGGGTTGGGGGCTACACCTTC,CASSPHRVGGYTF
NA,NA,TRBV12-3/TRBV12-4,TRBJ1-5,TGTGCCAGCAGTCGGACCAATCAGCCCCAGCATTTT,CASSRTNQPQHF
NA,NA,TRBV2,TRBJ1-2,TGTGCCAGCAGTGCCTTCAGGGAGAACTATGGCTACACCTTC,CASSAFRENYGYTF
few,NA,TRBV4-1,TRBJ2-5,TGCGCCAGCAGCCAAGATACCGGTTACCAAGAGACCCAGTACTTC,CASSQDTGYQETQYF
NA,TRBD2,TRBV6-4,TRBJ2-3,TGTGCCAGCAGTACCCGGGCAGCGGGGGCCGCAGATACGCAGTATTTT,CASSTRAAGAADTQYF
few,TRBD2,TRBV7-7,TRBJ2-7,TGTGCCAGCAGCCCGAGGACTAGCGGGTCGAGTGAGCAGTACTTC,CASSPRTSGSSEQYF
once,TRBD1,TRBV30,TRBJ1-2,TGTGCCTGGAGCAGACAGGGGGCCCATGGCTACACCTTC,CAWSRQGAHGYTF
NA,NA,TRBV3-1,TRBJ2-5,TGTGCCAGCAGCCGTTCACCCTTCGGGACGGGGAATCCTGAGCAGTACTTC,CASSRSPFGTGNPEQYF
few,NA,TRBV25-1,TRBJ1-2,TGTGCCAGCAGTGAATATTTTCGGGGTGAGGATGGCTACACCTTC,CASSEYFRGEDGYTF
NA,NA,TRBV6-5,TRBJ1-2,TGTGCCAGCAGAACAGGGTCTCGTGGCTACACCTTC,CASRTGSRGYTF
few,TRBD2,TRBV5-1,TRBJ2-7,TGCGCCAGCAGTGGGGTAGCGGGAGTGTACGAGCAGTACTTC,CASSGVAGVYEQYF
NA,TRBD2,TRBV20-1,TRBJ2-1,TGCAGTGCTAGTCCCCCTAGCGGGATGTCCTACAATGAGCAGTTCTTC,CSASPPSGMSYNEQFF